This T cell receptor (beta chain) came from a study of blood T cell repertoires in COVID-19. The overall study: Sources were T cells, B-cell-depleted T cells, or PBMCs; the material itself was cDNA or gDNA.

As processed by the authors: Nucleated cell number was recorded as an estimate derived from reference gene primer amplification. Generated by immunoSEQ multiplex PCR, the TCRdb table keeps only in-frame clones and is missing some. V and J calls and clone size follow that table, whereas D and trimming were derived from the DNA. The sample has 150,000 or so clones, roughly 89% seen once. CDR3 size: 16 residues. In germline, CDR1 is SGHTA, CDR2 FQGTGA. With 5 bases clipped from V and 0 bases from J, the junction kept 6 bases outside the gene matches. Patients in Seattle were enrolled during active infection, then followed longitudinally.

The TCR comes from a woman aged 70-85 years with COVID-19, enrolled during active disease. Sequencing used peripheral blood. The genes are TRBV7-3 and TRBJ2-1, with 8 bases that match TRBD2. CDR3 nucleotides: TGTGCCAGCAGCAGGATAGCGGGGAGCTCCTACAATGAGCAGTTCTTC. Its protein is CASSRIAGSSYNEQFF.